Reported below is one T cell receptor (beta chain). Enrolment of Seattle patients took place during active infection, and they were followed longitudinally. The data belong to a study of blood T cell repertoires in COVID-19. Background on the study: Material from acute and convalescent COVID-19 was sourced from the United States, Italy and Spain.

Looked up from germline, CDR1 is LNHDA and CDR2 is SQIVND (reference sequence). V shed 5 bases and J shed 1 base, with 16 bases lying between them. The CDR3 loop spans 16 amino acids. Original methodology: For nucleated cells, counts were estimated from reference gene primer amplification. Produced via immunoSEQ multiplex PCR; TCRdb's table is partial and in-frame only. The V and J calls and clone size were taken over from that table, and D and trimming were inferred from the DNA. The repertoire holds about 300,000 clones, about 91% seen once, with 1.5% to 2% in the top ten. The sequence was obtained from a woman aged 25 to 39 with COVID-19, enrolled during active disease. The genes are TRBV19 and TRBJ2-3, with D possibly matching TRBD1 (6 bases). The sequencing input was peripheral blood. This CDR3 reads CASSPQQGSGTDTQYF. The CDR3 DNA is TGTGCCAGTAGTCCCCAACAGGGCTCCGGCACAGATACGCAGTATTTT.